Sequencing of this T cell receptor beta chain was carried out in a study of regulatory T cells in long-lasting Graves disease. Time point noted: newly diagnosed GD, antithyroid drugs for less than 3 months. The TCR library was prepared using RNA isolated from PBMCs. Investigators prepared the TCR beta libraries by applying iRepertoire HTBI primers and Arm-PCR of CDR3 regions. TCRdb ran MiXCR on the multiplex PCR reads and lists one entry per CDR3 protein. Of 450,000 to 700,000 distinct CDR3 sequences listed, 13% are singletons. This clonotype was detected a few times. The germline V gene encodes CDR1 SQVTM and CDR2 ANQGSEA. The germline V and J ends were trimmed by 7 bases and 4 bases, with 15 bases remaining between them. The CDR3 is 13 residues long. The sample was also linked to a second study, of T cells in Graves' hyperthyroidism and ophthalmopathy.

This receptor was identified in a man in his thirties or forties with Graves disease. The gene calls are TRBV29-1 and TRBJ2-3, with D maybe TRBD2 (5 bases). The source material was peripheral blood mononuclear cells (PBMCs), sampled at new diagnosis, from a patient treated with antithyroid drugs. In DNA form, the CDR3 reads TGCAGCGCCCCGGGGAGTACGGCAGATACGCAGTATTTT. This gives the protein CSAPGSTADTQYF.